This T cell receptor beta chain is from a study of blood T cell repertoires in COVID-19 (TCRdb year 2020). Regarding the research as a whole: Samples covering the acute and convalescent phases of COVID-19 were provided by collaborators in the United States, Italy and Spain. The repertoires were released in a freely available public database meant as a resource for research on the immune response to SARS-CoV-2. Subjects who had been exposed to COVID-19, were actively infected with it, or had recovered from it provided the deeply sampled blood TCRbeta repertoires that made up the dataset. The prospective study material was composed of cDNA or gDNA derived from T cells, B-cell-depleted T cells, or PBMCs. Samples came from the ongoing ImmuneRACE study (first 160 participants) plus 1,254 subjects from 6 global collaborators. Where HLA class I and class II types were available, the types were taken from metadata supplied by the sample provider, not from assay-based typing. A de-identified subject ID, COVID-19 status, age in years and sex were almost always included in the sample metadata.

Whole blood was collected in K2EDTA tubes by collaborating institutions according to the institutions' own protocols. For TCRbeta analysis, collaborators shipped samples as frozen whole blood, isolated PBMCs, or DNA extracted from either of those sample types. Points on this clone: What this receptor recognizes is not known. The input lacks base qualities; no much larger clone sits a single base away.

The research as a whole found: Clinical and demographic metadata were provided uncurated, with the amount varying by source and participant.

Taken from cysteine to phenylalanine, the CDR3 has 15 residues. Only CDR3 DNA remains: 45 bases, in frame from the first base. Looking up the germline V gene yields CDR1 MDHEN and CDR2 SYDVKM. V loses 3 bases of germline sequence and J loses 6 bases, and the interval between the two ends is 16 bases. TCRbeta CDR3 regions were amplified from genomic DNA by means of the immunoSEQ Assay, a bias-controlled multiplex PCR. Under the source paper's analysis protocol: The number of nucleated cells in each sample was estimated from the amplification of reference gene primers within the assay. Sequence reads were collapsed and filtered to measure the absolute abundance of every unique TCRbeta CDR3 rearrangement. For each sample, productive Simpson clonality was calculated as the square root of Simpson's diversity index over productive rearrangements. The clones in this table, taken by TCRdb from immuneACCESS, are in-frame only. Not every clone is retained; where verified, under half of the shortfall comes from an unresolved V gene, and the cause of the rest is unknown. The V and J calls and clone size come from that table; D and trimming were worked out from the DNA. The sample records around 50,000 clones, about 90% of which are singletons. The ten largest clones capture approximately 6.4% of the sample.

The sample taken for sequencing was peripheral blood. The V and J segments used are TRBV28 and TRBJ2-3; D gene: possibly TRBD2, on 5 matching bases. The TCR comes from a man in his 70s with active COVID-19. This receptor carries the CDR3 CASSFVAEVSDTQYF. The DNA is TGTGCCAGCAGTTTTGTGGCGGAGGTATCGGATACGCAGTATTTT.